One and the same sample provided the 29 T cell receptor beta chains below, sequenced in a study of beta chain features in type 1 diabetes. General study findings and limits: TCRB CDR3 length was moderately but significantly reduced in all four CD4+ subsets of Type 1 diabetes patients.

Reverse transcription of all isolated RNA meant that expressed TCRB transcripts were sequenced. Repertoires were generated with immunoSEQ multiplex PCR, while TCRdb's copy carries only in-frame clones and drops some. The sample yields some 250,000 clones, roughly 14% seen once. Their antigens are not known. Source material: naive CD4+ T cells from blood. The receptors shown here come from a young man with type 1 diabetes.

The chain is built from TRBV7-9 and TRBJ1-2; D is uncertain. Germline V CDR1 and CDR2: SEHNR, FQNEAQ (reference sequence). The CDR3 covers 14 residues. V was clipped by 5 bases and J by 4 bases, with 14 bases between them. This CDR3 is CASSLTTTSYGYTF. The CDR3 bases are TGTGCCAGCAGCCTCACAACTACTAGCTATGGCTACACCTTC.

The rearrangement uses TRBV15 and TRBJ2-1; TRBD2 is a possible D gene (5 bases). V shed 5 bases and J shed 3 bases, with 14 bases lying between them. CDR3 length: 15 residues. Per the germline V gene, CDR1 is LNHNV and CDR2 is YYDKDF (reference sequence). The CDR3 is CATSRTPLHYNEQFF. The CDR3 DNA is TGTGCCACCAGCCGGACTCCTCTCCACTACAATGAGCAGTTCTTC.

V usage is TRBV6-6 and J usage is TRBJ1-3, with 8 bases aligning to TRBD1. Looked up from germline, CDR1 is MNHNY and CDR2 is SVGAGI (reference sequence). This CDR3 is 15 amino acids long. V lost 6 bases to trimming and J lost 6 bases; unmatched junction nucleotides: 10. CDR3 protein: CASSDATGEENTIYF. The CDR3 region has the DNA TGTGCCAGCAGCGACGCGACAGGGGAAGAAAACACCATATATTTT.

This clone was recorded a few times. The rearrangement uses TRBV7-2 and TRBJ1-2, with 8 bases matching TRBD1. V lost 8 bases, J lost 6 bases, and 17 bases stayed unmatched. CDR3 length: 16 amino acids. The V gene's germline CDR1 is SGHTA and CDR2 FQGNSA. CDR3 bases: TGTGCCAGCCCCTCGGACAGGGACTTCAGGGGGGATGGCTACACCTTC. This translates into CASPSDRDFRGDGYTF.

This sequence joins TRBV6-1 and TRBJ2-2; 7 bases match TRBD2. The CDR3 is 16 amino acids. Germline values: CDR1 MNHNS, CDR2 SASEGT. V was clipped by 2 bases and J by 6 bases; unmatched bases: 9. The CDR3 bases are TGTGCCAGCAGTGAACTGGGGGGGGGAGGGCCCGGGGAGCTGTTTTTT. As protein: CASSELGGGGPGELFF.

This clone was counted only a few times. J is TRBJ2-7 and V is TRBV2, with D maybe TRBD2 (6 bases). This CDR3 has 11 residues. Germline lookup yields CDR1 SNHLY and CDR2 FYNNEI. V was pared by 4 bases and J by 9 bases, with 10 bases between. The CDR3 here is CASSVWDLQYF. The CDR3 DNA sequence: TGTGCCAGCAGTGTTTGGGACTTGCAGTACTTC.

This clone was seen more than once but under ten times. Distinct nucleotide sequences in the sample also encode this CDR3. V gene TRBV18 combines with J gene TRBJ1-1, with 7 bases matching TRBD1. With 8 bases clipped from V and 2 bases from J, the junction kept 5 bases outside the gene matches. Germline-derived CDR1 and CDR2 are KGHSH and LQKENI. This CDR3 contains 13 residues. CDR3 in amino acids: CASSRGENTEAFF. The CDR3 region has the DNA TGTGCCAGCAGCAGGGGGGAAAACACTGAAGCTTTCTTT.

This clone occurred a few times. V gene TRBV5-6 combines with J gene TRBJ2-5; tentatively, D is TRBD2 (6 bases). This CDR3 spans 17 amino acids. The V end lost 4 bases, the J end lost 1 base, and 20 bases lay between the germline ends. Germline assignment: CDR1 SGHDT and CDR2 YYEEEE. The CDR3 here is CASSRVGGNWAQETQYF. CDR3 coding DNA: TGTGCCAGCAGCCGAGTCGGCGGGAATTGGGCCCAAGAGACCCAGTACTTC.

The rearrangement links TRBV5-1 to TRBJ2-2; the D gene is possibly TRBD1 (6 bases). Germline V gene data show CDR1 as SGHRS and CDR2 as YFSETQ. This CDR3 spans 14 amino acids. V lost 0 bases to trimming and J lost 5 bases, with 8 bases between them. In nucleotides, the CDR3 is TGCGCCAGCAGCTTGGGGCAGGGGACCGGGGAGCTGTTTTTT. Protein: CASSLGQGTGELFF.

The rearrangement links TRBV27 to TRBJ1-5; D may be TRBD1 (6 bases). The CDR3 has 14 amino acids. CDR1 and CDR2 (germline): MNHEY, SMNVEV (reference sequence). V was clipped by 10 bases and J by 0 bases, with 13 bases between them. CDR3 sequence: CATSQGYSNQPQHF. The CDR3 bases are TGTGCCACTTCCCAGGGGTATAGCAATCAGCCCCAGCATTTT.

The chain uses TRBV5-1 and TRBJ2-3; the match to TRBD2 covers 10 bases. This CDR3 has 16 amino acids. Germline-derived CDR1 and CDR2 are SGHRS and YFSETQ. With V trimmed by 1 base and J by 1 base, 3 bases remained unmatched. The CDR3 DNA sequence: TGCGCCAGCAGCTTGACTAGCGGGGATGGCACAGATACGCAGTATTTT. Encoded protein: CASSLTSGDGTDTQYF.

This clone occurred a few times. V gene TRBV5-1 combines with J gene TRBJ2-6, with 8 bases that match TRBD2. Germline values: CDR1 SGHRS, CDR2 YFSETQ. V trimming: 1 base; J trimming: 0 bases; junction bases outside the gene matches: 3. The CDR3 is 17 residues long. The CDR3 loop is CASSLSGGTSGANVLTF. In DNA, the CDR3 is TGCGCCAGCAGCTTGTCGGGAGGGACCTCTGGGGCCAACGTCCTGACTTTC.

The rearrangement joins TRBV30 to TRBJ2-7, with 7 bases fitting TRBD1. The CDR3 runs to 13 residues. Trimming removed 5 bases from V and 5 bases from J; junction bases left unmatched: 9. Germline CDR1 and CDR2: GTSNPN and SVGIG (reference sequence). The CDR3 bases are TGTGCCTGGTTATCTGACAGGGCCAACGAGCAGTACTTC. Its protein is CAWLSDRANEQYF.

This clone has more than one count but fewer than ten. The rearrangement uses TRBV9 and TRBJ1-2; unclear D gene. Per the germline V gene, CDR1 is SGDLS and CDR2 is YYNGEE. Deletions cut 7 bases from V and 0 bases from J, with 22 bases between. The CDR3 extends over 17 amino acids. CDR3: CASGLGRVKGANYGYTF. The CDR3 DNA reads TGTGCCAGCGGCCTCGGCCGAGTAAAGGGAGCTAACTATGGCTACACCTTC.

The chain has TRBV29-1 and TRBJ1-1; no definite D call. V was pared by 5 bases and J by 0 bases, with 7 bases between. The CDR3 has 12 amino acids. From germline, CDR1 is SQVTM and CDR2 ANQGSEA. The CDR3 sequence is CSVSAMNTEAFF. CDR3 bases: TGCAGCGTTTCCGCTATGAACACTGAAGCTTTCTTT.

This clone was observed a few times. V and J are TRBV11-2 and TRBJ2-2; 12 bases align to TRBD1. Trimming at V came to 5 bases and at J to 7 bases, leaving 2 bases not matched to a gene. CDR1 is SGHAT, CDR2 FQNNGV, per germline. This CDR3 is 14 amino acids long. CDR3 sequence: CASSRDRGRGELFF. DNA of the CDR3: TGTGCCAGCAGCCGGGACAGGGGGCGCGGGGAGCTGTTTTTT.

This clone was seen more than once but under ten times. This chain joins TRBV29-1 and TRBJ1-2; D is unclear. The germline CDR1 and CDR2 sequences are SQVTM and ANQGSEA. Deletions cut 4 bases from V and 1 base from J, with 10 bases between. The CDR3 is 13 amino acids. The CDR3 loop is CSVGAELNYGYTF. CDR3 sequence (DNA): TGCAGCGTTGGGGCAGAGCTTAACTATGGCTACACCTTC.

The rearrangement joins TRBV7-8 to TRBJ2-2; D gene unclear. V was trimmed by 1 base and J by 2 bases, leaving 5 bases between them. The CDR3 is 14 amino acids. Germline loops: CDR1 SGHVS, CDR2 FQNEAQ. The CDR3 loop is CASSLVSNTGELFF. The CDR3 DNA sequence: TGTGCCAGCAGCTTAGTTTCTAACACCGGGGAGCTGTTTTTT.

This clone was seen only a few times. The chain couples TRBV7-2 to TRBJ1-4, with a tentative D call TRBD1 (5 bases). The V gene lost 4 bases and the J gene lost 5 bases, with 14 bases spanning the gap. The CDR3 runs to 15 residues. Germline V gives CDR1 SGHTA, CDR2 FQGNSA. This chain's CDR3 is CASSSLEGKNEKLFF. CDR3 nucleotides: TGTGCCAGCAGCTCCTTGGAGGGGAAGAATGAAAAACTGTTTTTT.

This clone was picked up one time. V gene TRBV6-1 combines with J gene TRBJ1-1; D uncertain. This CDR3 has 14 residues. V shed 7 bases and J shed 1 base, with 13 bases lying between them. Germline CDR1 reads MNHNS; CDR2 reads SASEGT. The CDR3 loop is CASTTWQRNTEAFF. As DNA, the CDR3 is TGTGCCAGCACCACTTGGCAGCGGAACACTGAAGCTTTCTTT.

The chain links TRBV5-6 to TRBJ2-1; D is ambiguous. CDR3 size: 11 residues. Germline loops: CDR1 SGHDT, CDR2 YYEEEE. V gave up 5 bases and J gave up 10 bases, with 10 bases separating them. The CDR3 loop is CASSILGEQFF. The DNA of the CDR3 is TGTGCCAGCAGTATCCTCGGGGAGCAGTTCTTC.

This clone was observed a handful of times. The same CDR3 also results from other DNA sequences found in this sample. This sequence joins TRBV27 and TRBJ2-2, with 9 bases lining up with TRBD1. V lost 8 bases, J lost 0 bases, and 1 base stayed unmatched. Looked up from germline, CDR1 is MNHEY and CDR2 is SMNVEV (reference sequence). The CDR3 is made up of 14 amino acids. The CDR3 spells CASWDRANTGELFF. CDR3 bases: TGTGCCAGCTGGGACAGGGCGAACACCGGGGAGCTGTTTTTT.

The rearrangement joins TRBV9 to TRBJ1-1; D possibly corresponds to TRBD1 (5 bases). The CDR3 loop spans 14 amino acids. Germline lookup yields CDR1 SGDLS and CDR2 YYNGEE. Trimming stripped 0 bases from V and 8 bases from J, with 14 bases between. CDR3 DNA sequence: TGTGCCAGCAGCGTAGACAGAGGCTGGGGCGAAGCTTTCTTT. This encodes CASSVDRGWGEAFF.

There are a few counts of this clone. This sequence joins TRBV18 and TRBJ1-1, with 10 bases lining up with TRBD1. Trimming took 1 base from V and 3 from J; bases not matched to a gene: 5. The length of the CDR3 is 16 residues. The germline CDR1 and CDR2 sequences are KGHSH and LQKENI. CDR3 region: CASSPRQGASDTEAFF. The CDR3 DNA reads as TGTGCCAGCTCACCACGACAGGGGGCTTCGGACACTGAAGCTTTCTTT.

The count of this clone is one. The CDR3 DNA is TGTGCCAGCCGGTGGCTAGTAAACACCGGGGAGCTGTTTTTT. Translated, it gives CASRWLVNTGELFF. J is TRBJ2-2 and V is TRBV11-2; no clear D. Per germline, CDR1 SGHAT and CDR2 FQNNGV. V was clipped by 8 bases and J by 2 bases, with 12 bases between them. The CDR3 has 14 amino acids.

The rearrangement joins TRBV23-1 to TRBJ2-5, with 9 nucleotides matching TRBD1. TRBV23-1 is classed as an ORF, of uncertain function. The CDR3 has 18 residues. Trimming removed 4 bases from V and 3 bases from J; junction bases left unmatched: 15. The CDR3 sequence is CASSRELGQGPIEETQYF. The CDR3 bases are TGCGCCAGCAGTCGTGAATTGGGACAGGGACCAATTGAAGAGACCCAGTACTTC.

The chain has TRBV6-1 and TRBJ1-5, with TRBD1 as a possible D gene (6 bases). CDR3 length: 17 residues. Per the germline V gene, CDR1 is MNHNS and CDR2 is SASEGT. The V gene lost 2 bases and the J gene lost 0 bases, with 14 bases spanning the gap. DNA for the CDR3: TGTGCCAGCAGTGAAATGACCCTAGGGGGTAGCAATCAGCCCCAGCATTTT. Its protein product is CASSEMTLGGSNQPQHF.

This chain connects TRBV2 to TRBJ2-6, with D unclear. V was trimmed by 6 bases and J by 0 bases, leaving 3 bases between them. CDR3 length: 13 amino acids. CDR1 is SNHLY and CDR2 is FYNNEI in the germline V gene. The CDR3 loop reads CASSSSGANVLTF. For the CDR3, the DNA is TGTGCCAGCAGCAGCTCTGGGGCCAACGTCCTGACTTTC.

This clone turned up a few times. This chain connects TRBV29-1 to TRBJ2-7; D is possibly TRBD2 (5 bases). Germline CDR1 SQVTM, CDR2 ANQGSEA. Trimming left V 3 bases short and J 1 base short, with 10 bases between. This CDR3 is 13 amino acids long. The CDR3 DNA sequence: TGCAGCGTTGAGGCGGGCAGTTCCTACGAGCAGTACTTC. It translates to CSVEAGSSYEQYF.